This TCR beta chain was sequenced during a study of T cell responses to AZD1222 COVID-19 vaccine. Study background: Researchers grouped second doses given at about 4 or about 12 weeks into one pool.

Only in-frame clones appear in the TCRdb table, and some are missing; sequencing was by immunoSEQ multiplex PCR. This table has about 170,000 clones, 85% to 90% appearing once. On this clone: Its specificity is unknown.

V was trimmed by 6 bases and J by 1 base, leaving 14 bases between them. Germline V lookup: CDR1 MDHEN, CDR2 SYDVKM. This CDR3 has 15 residues. General study results and limits: Spike-wide coverage was observed for vaccine-associated CD4 TCRs, with dominant responses at 160-218 and 743-854. Repertoires were sampled only after the peak T cell response.

The sample consisted of peripheral blood, taken on day 0 of AZD1222 vaccination. This sequence originates from an adult in good health. The chain couples TRBV28 to TRBJ2-3; no clear D. The CDR3 DNA follows: TGTGCCAGCAGCCTAGGTAGTGTTGGCACAGATACGCAGTATTTT. Translation gives CASSLGSVGTDTQYF.